What follows are 21 T cell receptor beta chains derived from one specimen sequenced in a study of CD8 T cells in Susac syndrome. Random hexamers were used to reverse transcribe the RNA input (about 0.45 to 1 ug). TCRdb called the immunoSEQ multiplex PCR reads again in MiXCR, with one record for every CDR3 protein. The sample has some 300,000 distinct CDR3 sequences; 85% are singletons. Sequenced material: CD8+ T cells from PBMCs. The receptors originated from a human donor with multiple sclerosis.

This clonotype occurred a few times. This chain uses TRBV2 with TRBJ2-1, with a weak D call TRBD1 (6 bases). Trimming took off 6 bases at V and 4 bases at J, with 13 bases between the two ends. There are 14 residues in the CDR3. The germline V gene has CDR1 SNHLY and CDR2 FYNNEI. CDR3 DNA: TGTGCCAGCAGGGGACAACGGAAATACAATGAGCAGTTCTTC. Its protein is CASRGQRKYNEQFF.

J is TRBJ1-5 and V is TRBV6-2 or TRBV6-3; D perhaps matches TRBD1 (5 bases). Looked up from germline, CDR1 is MNHEY and CDR2 is SVGEGT. The V end was cut by 2 bases, the J end by 7 bases, with 9 bases between. The CDR3 is 13 amino acids. For the CDR3, the DNA is TGTGCCAGCAGTTACATGGGGGACCAGCCCCAGCATTTT. It encodes CASSYMGDQPQHF.

The rearrangement links TRBV20-1 to TRBJ2-7; 9 bases map to TRBD2. The CDR3 consists of 13 residues. The trim removed 3 bases at V and 4 bases at J, leaving 4 bases unmatched. Germline V gives CDR1 DFQATT, CDR2 SNEGSKA (reference sequence). The CDR3 reads CSARDSGRYEQYF. In DNA form, the CDR3 reads TGCAGTGCTAGGGACAGCGGGAGGTACGAGCAGTACTTC.

The chain links TRBV4-1 to TRBJ2-3, with 9 nucleotides matching TRBD2. The CDR3 runs 15 residues. Germline V gives CDR1 MGHRA, CDR2 YSYEKL. With V trimmed by 7 bases and J by 2 bases, 7 bases remained unmatched. CDR3 in DNA: TGCGCCAGCACTTTAGCGGGGGACCTCACAGATACGCAGTATTTT. Its protein product is CASTLAGDLTDTQYF.

The chain couples TRBV4-2 to TRBJ1-5; 7 bases map to TRBD1. After removal of 0 bases from V and 8 bases from J, the junction contained 10 bases not matched to a gene. The germline V gene encodes CDR1 LGHNA and CDR2 YNFKEQ. The CDR3 is made up of 16 amino acids. This chain's CDR3 is CASSQEDTGAPKPQHF. The CDR3 DNA reads as TGTGCCAGCAGCCAAGAGGATACAGGGGCTCCTAAGCCCCAGCATTTT.

This clonotype was counted once. Here the CDR3 DNA reads TGTGCCACCAGCACTCCATTGAACACTGAAGCTTTCTTT. As protein: CATSTPLNTEAFF. J is TRBJ1-1 and V is TRBV15; D remains unclear. This CDR3 contains 13 residues. The germline gives CDR1 LNHNV, CDR2 YYDKDF (reference sequence). V was clipped by 4 bases and J by 0 bases, with 6 bases between them.

In its sample, this clonotype was seen once. The chain employs TRBV29-1 and TRBJ2-1, with 11 bases that match TRBD2. Looked up from germline, CDR1 is SQVTM and CDR2 is ANQGSEA. The CDR3 length is 15 residues. V shed 7 bases and J 9 bases; nucleotides not matched to a gene: 14. CDR3 coding DNA: TGCAGCGCCTATTCTTGGACTAGCGGGCCTGGTGAGCAGTTCTTC. Translating gives CSAYSWTSGPGEQFF.

The chain employs TRBV7-6 and TRBJ1-2; tentatively, D is TRBD1 (5 bases). The CDR3 is 15 residues long. The germline V and J ends were trimmed by 5 bases and 2 bases, with 15 bases remaining between them. Germline CDR1 SGHVS, CDR2 FNYEAQ. CDR3 in DNA: TGTGCCAGCAGCCCTCAAGACAGCTGGAACTATGGCTACACCTTC. Amino acids: CASSPQDSWNYGYTF. The complete variable domain, with remaining parts taken from reference TRBV7-6 and TRBJ1-2, reads GAGVSQSPRYKVTKRGQDVALRCDPISGHVSLYWYRQALGQGPEFLTYFNYEAQQDKSGLPNDRFSAERPEGSISTLTIQRTEQRDSAMYRCASSPQDSWNYGYTFGSGTRLTVV.

The chain employs TRBV6-5 and TRBJ2-2, with 8 positions matching TRBD2. CDR3 length: 15 residues. The germline V gene has CDR1 MNHEY and CDR2 SVGAGI. V shed 5 bases and J 8 bases; nucleotides not matched to a gene: 10. The CDR3 DNA follows: TGTGCCAGCAGTCCTTCGGGAGGGACGGCGGGGGAGCTGTTTTTT. Residues: CASSPSGGTAGELFF.

The rearrangement joins TRBV6-1 to TRBJ2-1, with a weak D call TRBD1 (7 bases). V was trimmed by 6 bases and J by 6 bases, leaving 21 bases between them. The CDR3 is 16 amino acids. From germline, CDR1 is MNHNS and CDR2 SASEGT. CDR3 coding DNA: TGTGCCAGCAGCCCCATAGGAGGGGGCGATTCCAATGAGCAGTTCTTC. Protein product: CASSPIGGGDSNEQFF.

The rearrangement uses TRBV7-9 and TRBJ1-4, with D possibly matching TRBD1 (5 bases). Germline loops: CDR1 SEHNR, CDR2 FQNEAQ (reference sequence). V was trimmed by 3 bases and J by 8 bases, leaving 13 bases between them. This CDR3 is built from 14 residues. Here the CDR3 reads CASSLAQQGEKLFF. The DNA for the CDR3 is TGTGCCAGCAGCTTGGCACAGCAGGGAGAAAAACTGTTTTTT.

The chain uses TRBV7-9 and TRBJ1-2, with D tentatively TRBD1 (6 bases). CDR3 length: 16 residues. V shed 5 bases and J shed 5 bases, with 21 bases lying between them. Germline assignment: CDR1 SEHNR and CDR2 FQNEAQ (reference sequence). CDR3 nucleotide sequence: TGTGCCAGCAGCCACCCTCCTAACAGGGAACCGTATGGCTACACCTTC. Residues: CASSHPPNREPYGYTF.

The chain couples TRBV5-5 to TRBJ2-3, with 7 bases identical to TRBD1. The CDR3 consists of 18 residues. Germline CDR1 and CDR2: SGHKS and YYEKEE (reference sequence). Losses at the gene ends were 4 bases for V and 1 base for J; bases not matched to a gene: 15. CDR3 nucleotide sequence: TGTGCCAGCAGCCTCTTCATTGACCGGGACAGCCGCACAGATACGCAGTATTTT. Translation: CASSLFIDRDSRTDTQYF.

The CDR3 region has the DNA TGTGCCAGCAGTTACCTGGGACCGCCCGGGGATGAGCAGTTCTTC. Translating it yields CASSYLGPPGDEQFF. This sequence joins TRBV6-2 or TRBV6-3 and TRBJ2-1, with D tentatively TRBD1 or TRBD2 (5 bases each). Germline loops: CDR1 MNHEY, CDR2 SVGEGT. The CDR3 runs to 15 residues. Between the trimmed V and J ends, which lost 2 bases and 8 bases, there was a span of 16 bases.

The CDR3 bases are TGTGCCAGCAGCACGGGACAGGGAGGTAGCTATGGCTACACCTTC. Translation: CASSTGQGGSYGYTF. The chain recombines TRBV7-6 with TRBJ1-2; 9 positions agree with TRBD1. CDR3 length: 15 residues. V dropped 5 bases and J dropped 4; count of bases not matched to a gene: 8. The germline V gene encodes CDR1 SGHVS and CDR2 FNYEAQ.

This chain links TRBV4-3 with TRBJ1-3, with 11 bases matching TRBD1. Germline values: CDR1 LGHNA, CDR2 YSLEER. There are 18 residues in the CDR3. V trimming: 3 bases; J trimming: 0 bases; junction bases outside the gene matches: 7. The CDR3 sequence: CASSHGTGGTSSGNTIYF. Here the CDR3 DNA reads TGCGCCAGCAGCCATGGGACAGGGGGTACGAGCTCTGGAAACACCATATATTTT.

CDR3 DNA: TGCGCCAGCAGCCAAGGATACAGGGGAAGCTCCTACGAGCAGTACTTC. Protein: CASSQGYRGSSYEQYF. V gene TRBV4-3 combines with J gene TRBJ2-7; 7 nucleotides match TRBD1. This CDR3 has 16 amino acids. Per germline, CDR1 LGHNA and CDR2 YSLEER. V lost 1 base to trimming and J lost 0 bases; unmatched junction nucleotides: 6.

The chain combines TRBV7-3 with TRBJ2-7; no reliable D call. The CDR3 extends over 15 amino acids. Trimming took off 4 bases at V and 3 bases at J, with 16 bases between the two ends. Germline V gene lookup returns CDR1 SGHTA and CDR2 FQGTGA. CDR3 amino acids: CASSCLLGQFYEQYF. CDR3 nucleotides: TGTGCCAGCAGCTGCCTCCTTGGGCAGTTCTACGAGCAGTACTTC.

The chain employs TRBV24-1 and TRBJ2-3; maybe TRBD1 (5 bases). Trimming took 2 bases from V and 0 from J, leaving 11 bases between them. The V gene's germline CDR1 is KGHDR and CDR2 SFDVKD. The CDR3 is 16 residues long. CDR3 DNA sequence: TGTGCCACCAGTGATTGGACATCCACTAGCACAGATACGCAGTATTTT. It translates to CATSDWTSTSTDTQYF.

The rearrangement joins TRBV28 to TRBJ2-1; TRBD2 might be the D (6 bases). V was shortened by 5 bases and J by 10 bases, with 21 bases between the two germline ends. The CDR3 spans 15 residues. Germline-derived CDR1 and CDR2 are MDHEN and SYDVKM. CDR3 DNA sequence: TGTGCCAGCAGTCTACCAAAGCCCCATGCGGGGGAGCAGTTCTTC. Encoded protein: CASSLPKPHAGEQFF.

The chain recombines TRBV6-2 or TRBV6-3 with TRBJ2-1; the match to TRBD2 covers 7 bases. CDR3 length: 18 residues. V lost 4 bases, J lost 8 bases, and 20 bases stayed unmatched. Germline values: CDR1 MNHEY, CDR2 SVGEGT. CDR3 bases: TGTGCCAGCAGTTCGCCCCTAAAGCTTGTAACGGGGGGAGATGAGCAGTTCTTC. The encoded protein is CASSSPLKLVTGGDEQFF.